This entry is about one T cell receptor beta chain. The method was immunoSEQ multiplex PCR; TCRdb's version includes in-frame clones alone and lacks a portion of them. The repertoire includes about 180,000 clones, approximately 80% of them detected once, and less than 3.5% sits in the top ten. These data belong to a study of blood T cell repertoires in COVID-19. About the study: Acute-phase and convalescent COVID-19 samples originated in the United States, Italy and Spain. PBMCs, B-cell-depleted T cells, or T cells provided the cDNA or gDNA that made up the material.

CDR3 size: 15 residues. The V and J ends lost 4 bases and 5 bases, in that order; junction bases with no gene match: 10. Germline V gene lookup returns CDR1 MDHEN and CDR2 SYDVKM. The sequence came from an older woman with acute or convalescent COVID-19. Sequencing was performed on peripheral blood. The V and J genes are TRBV28 and TRBJ1-2, with 7 bases that match TRBD1. For the CDR3, the DNA is TGTGCCAGCAGTTCCCCCTCACGGACAGGTTATGGCTACACCTTC. Translated, it gives CASSSPSRTGYGYTF.